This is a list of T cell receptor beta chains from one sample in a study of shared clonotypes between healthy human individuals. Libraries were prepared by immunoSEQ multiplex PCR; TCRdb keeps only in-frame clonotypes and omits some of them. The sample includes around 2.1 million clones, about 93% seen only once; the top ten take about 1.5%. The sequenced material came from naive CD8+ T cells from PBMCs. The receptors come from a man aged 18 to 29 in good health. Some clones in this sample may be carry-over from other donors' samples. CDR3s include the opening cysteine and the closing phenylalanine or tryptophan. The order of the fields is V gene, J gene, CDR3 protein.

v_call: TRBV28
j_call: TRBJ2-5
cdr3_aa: CASSFRGQYQETQYF

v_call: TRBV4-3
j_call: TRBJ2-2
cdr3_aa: CASSPDHTGELFF

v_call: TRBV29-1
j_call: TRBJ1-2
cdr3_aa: CSAPTGASGGYTF

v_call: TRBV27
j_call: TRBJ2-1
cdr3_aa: CASRYKREPYNEQFF

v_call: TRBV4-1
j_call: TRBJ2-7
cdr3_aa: CASSQERVTYEQYF

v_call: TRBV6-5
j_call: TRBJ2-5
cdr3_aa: CASSYYIEAETQYF

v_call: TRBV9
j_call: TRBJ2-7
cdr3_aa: CASSPSWSRNYEQYF

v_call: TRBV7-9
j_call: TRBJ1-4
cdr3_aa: CASSLGQPNEKLFF

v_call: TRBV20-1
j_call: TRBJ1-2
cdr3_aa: CSAPGGYTF

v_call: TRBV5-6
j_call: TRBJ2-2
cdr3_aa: CASSPTSGTGELFF

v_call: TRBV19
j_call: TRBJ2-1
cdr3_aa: CASSSGTGYNEQFF

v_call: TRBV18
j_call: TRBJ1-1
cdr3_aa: CASSPPGEGAVTEAFF

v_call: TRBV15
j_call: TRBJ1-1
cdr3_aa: CATSRQGWSTEAFF

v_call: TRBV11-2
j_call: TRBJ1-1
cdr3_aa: CASRLNRQGPAFF

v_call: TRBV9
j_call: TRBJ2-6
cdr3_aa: CASSVATLPAGANVLTF

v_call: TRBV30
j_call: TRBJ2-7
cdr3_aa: CAWSVPSGRHEQYF

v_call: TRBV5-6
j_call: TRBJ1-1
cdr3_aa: CASSLARRIEAFF

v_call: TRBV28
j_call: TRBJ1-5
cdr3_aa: CASSAPWGAEDQPQHF

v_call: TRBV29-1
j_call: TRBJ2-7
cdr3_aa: CSVRGKPSGRSYEQYF

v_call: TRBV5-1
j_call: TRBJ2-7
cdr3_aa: CASSPDDGTLTYEQYF

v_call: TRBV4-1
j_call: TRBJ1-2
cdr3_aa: CASSQVVQQYGYTF

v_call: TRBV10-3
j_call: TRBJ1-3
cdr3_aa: CAIRPGTRAPGNTIYF

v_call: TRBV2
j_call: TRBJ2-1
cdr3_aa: CANLPLGQGYNEQFF

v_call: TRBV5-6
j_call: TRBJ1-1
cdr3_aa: CASSLRRETEAFF

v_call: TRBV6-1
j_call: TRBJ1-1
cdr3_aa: CASSEGVREGTEAFF

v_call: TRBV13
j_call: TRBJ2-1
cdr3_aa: CASSSVQSTASSYNEQFF

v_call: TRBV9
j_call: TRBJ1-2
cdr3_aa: CASSVAVREGYTF

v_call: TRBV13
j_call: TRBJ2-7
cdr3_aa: CASSAGTVSYEQYF

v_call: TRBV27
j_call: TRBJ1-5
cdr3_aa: CASSLSDRQPQHF

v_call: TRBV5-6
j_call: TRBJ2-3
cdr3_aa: CASSLIRPSGSPFRGTQYF

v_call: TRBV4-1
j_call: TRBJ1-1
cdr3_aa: CASSQEAGRAFF

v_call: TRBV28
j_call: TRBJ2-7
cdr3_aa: CASSLRGVTYEQYF

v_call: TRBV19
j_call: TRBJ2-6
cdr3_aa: CASSIDLSAFWANVLTF

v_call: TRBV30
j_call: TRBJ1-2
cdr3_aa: CAWSLLTGRDGYTF

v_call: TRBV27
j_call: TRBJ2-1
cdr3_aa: CASSPYSGSSYNEQFF

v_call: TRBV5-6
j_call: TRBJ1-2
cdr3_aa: CASSTGTRGYTF

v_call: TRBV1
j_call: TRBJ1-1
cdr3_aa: CTSSQPRQSLNTEAFF

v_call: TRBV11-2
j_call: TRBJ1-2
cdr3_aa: CASSLAADYGYTF

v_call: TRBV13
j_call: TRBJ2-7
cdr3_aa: CASSLGTRTYEQYF

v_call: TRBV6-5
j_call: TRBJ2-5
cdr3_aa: CASSYNTGERLETQYF

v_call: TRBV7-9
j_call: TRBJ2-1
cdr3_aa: CASSRRFSGIDNEQFF

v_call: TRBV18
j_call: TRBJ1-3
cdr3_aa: CASSPDQNTIYF

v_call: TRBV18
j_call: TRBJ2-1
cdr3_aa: CASSPLGGNNEQFF

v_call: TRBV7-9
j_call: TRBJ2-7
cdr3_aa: CASSSGTPYEQYF

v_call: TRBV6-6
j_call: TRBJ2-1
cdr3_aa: CASSYSGGQDEQFF

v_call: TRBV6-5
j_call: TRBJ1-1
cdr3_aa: CASSYFGGSTEAFF

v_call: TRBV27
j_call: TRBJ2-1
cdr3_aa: CASSPFDRSSYNEQFF

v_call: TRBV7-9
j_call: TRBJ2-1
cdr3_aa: CASSLEGGYNEQFF